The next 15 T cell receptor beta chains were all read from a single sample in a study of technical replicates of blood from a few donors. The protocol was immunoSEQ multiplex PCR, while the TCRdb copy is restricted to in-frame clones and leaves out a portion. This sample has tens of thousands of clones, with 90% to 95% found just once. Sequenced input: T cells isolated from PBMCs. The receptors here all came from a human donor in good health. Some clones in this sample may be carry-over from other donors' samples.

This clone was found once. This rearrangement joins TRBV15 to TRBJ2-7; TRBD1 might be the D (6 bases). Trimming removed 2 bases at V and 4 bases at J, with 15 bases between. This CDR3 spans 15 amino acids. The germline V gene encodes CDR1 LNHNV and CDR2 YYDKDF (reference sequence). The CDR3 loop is CATSRNRDILYEQYF. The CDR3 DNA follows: TGTGCCACCAGCAGAAACAGGGACATATTATACGAGCAGTACTTC. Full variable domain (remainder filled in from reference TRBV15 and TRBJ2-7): DAMVIQNPRYQVTQFGKPVTLSCSQTLNHNVMYWYQQKSSQAPKLLFHYYDKDFNNEADTPDNFQSRRPNTSFCFLDIRSPGLGDTAMYLCATSRNRDILYEQYFGPGTRLTVT.

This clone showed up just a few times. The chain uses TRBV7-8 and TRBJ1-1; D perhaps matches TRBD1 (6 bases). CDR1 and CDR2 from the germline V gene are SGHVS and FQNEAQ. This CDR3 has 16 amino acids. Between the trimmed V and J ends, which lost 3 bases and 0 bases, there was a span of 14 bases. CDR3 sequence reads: CASSFPGVPLNTEAFF. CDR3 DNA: TGTGCCAGCAGCTTCCCAGGGGTCCCCCTGAACACTGAAGCTTTCTTT.

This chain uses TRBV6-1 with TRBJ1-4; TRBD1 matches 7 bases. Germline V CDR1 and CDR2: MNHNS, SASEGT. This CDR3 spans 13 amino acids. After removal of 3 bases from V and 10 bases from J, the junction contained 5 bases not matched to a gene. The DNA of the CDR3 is TGTGCCAGCAGTGAGGCTGACAGGGCAAAACTGTTTTTT. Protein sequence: CASSEADRAKLFF.

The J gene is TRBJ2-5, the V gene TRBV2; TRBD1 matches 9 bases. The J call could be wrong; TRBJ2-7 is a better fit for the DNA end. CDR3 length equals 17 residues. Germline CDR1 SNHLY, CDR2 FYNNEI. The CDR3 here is CASTAGTGRSQSYEQYF. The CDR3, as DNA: TGTGCCAGCACCGCAGGGACAGGGCGATCCCAGTCCTACGAGCAGTACTTC.

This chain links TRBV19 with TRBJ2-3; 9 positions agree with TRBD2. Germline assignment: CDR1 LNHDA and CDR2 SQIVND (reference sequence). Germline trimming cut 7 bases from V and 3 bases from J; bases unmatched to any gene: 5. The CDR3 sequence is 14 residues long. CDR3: CASTTSGLTDTQYF. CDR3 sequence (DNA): TGTGCCAGTACCACTAGCGGGTTAACAGATACGCAGTATTTT.

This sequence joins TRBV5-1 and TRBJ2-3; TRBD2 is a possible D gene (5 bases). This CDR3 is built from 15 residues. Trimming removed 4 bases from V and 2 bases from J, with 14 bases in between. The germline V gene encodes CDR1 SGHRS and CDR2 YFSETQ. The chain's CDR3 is CASSPRPDFTDTQYF. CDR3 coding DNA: TGCGCCAGCAGCCCCAGACCGGACTTCACAGATACGCAGTATTTT.

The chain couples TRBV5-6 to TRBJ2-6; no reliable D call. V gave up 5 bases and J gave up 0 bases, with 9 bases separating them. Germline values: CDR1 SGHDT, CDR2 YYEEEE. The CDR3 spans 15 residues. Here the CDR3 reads CASRSRSSGANVLTF. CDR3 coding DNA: TGTGCCAGCAGATCGCGAAGCTCTGGGGCCAACGTCCTGACTTTC.

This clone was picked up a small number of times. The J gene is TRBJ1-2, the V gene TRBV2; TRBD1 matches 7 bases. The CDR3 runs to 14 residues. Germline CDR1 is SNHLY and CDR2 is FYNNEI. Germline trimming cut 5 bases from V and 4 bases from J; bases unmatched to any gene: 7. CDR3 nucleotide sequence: TGTGCCAGCAGTCACCAGACAGGGAGCTATGGCTACACCTTC. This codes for CASSHQTGSYGYTF.

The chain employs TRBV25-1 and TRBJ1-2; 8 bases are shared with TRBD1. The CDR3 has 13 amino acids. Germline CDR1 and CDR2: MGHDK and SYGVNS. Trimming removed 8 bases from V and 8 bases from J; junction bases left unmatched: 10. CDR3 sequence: CASSRQGTRGYTF. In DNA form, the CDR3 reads TGTGCCAGCTCAAGACAGGGGACGAGGGGCTACACCTTC.

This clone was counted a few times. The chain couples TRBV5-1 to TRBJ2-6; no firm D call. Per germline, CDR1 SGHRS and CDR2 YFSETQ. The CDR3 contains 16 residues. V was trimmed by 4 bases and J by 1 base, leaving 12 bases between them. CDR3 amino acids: CASSQSVSSGANVLTF. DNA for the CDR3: TGCGCCAGCAGCCAGTCTGTATCATCTGGGGCCAACGTCCTGACTTTC.

The DNA of the CDR3 is TGTGCCAGCGCCCAGACTAGCGGGGGCTCCTACGAGCAGTACTTC. This sequence encodes CASAQTSGGSYEQYF. This chain connects TRBV7-2 to TRBJ2-7; 12 positions agree with TRBD2. This CDR3 is 15 amino acids long. J lost 0 bases, V lost 8 bases, and 5 bases had no gene match. Germline V lookup: CDR1 SGHTA, CDR2 FQGNSA.

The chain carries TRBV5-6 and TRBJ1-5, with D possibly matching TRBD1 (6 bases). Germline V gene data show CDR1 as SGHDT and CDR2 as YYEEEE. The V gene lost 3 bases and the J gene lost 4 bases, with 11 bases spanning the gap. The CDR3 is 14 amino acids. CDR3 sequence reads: CASSSGHGNQPQHF. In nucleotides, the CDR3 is TGTGCCAGCAGCTCGGGACACGGGAATCAGCCCCAGCATTTT.

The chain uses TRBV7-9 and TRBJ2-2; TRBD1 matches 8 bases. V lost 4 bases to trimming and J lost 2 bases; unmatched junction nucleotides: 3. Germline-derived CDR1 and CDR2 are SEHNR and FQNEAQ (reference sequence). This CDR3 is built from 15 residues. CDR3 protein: CASSSGTGNTGELFF. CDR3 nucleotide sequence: TGTGCCAGCAGCTCCGGGACAGGAAACACCGGGGAGCTGTTTTTT.

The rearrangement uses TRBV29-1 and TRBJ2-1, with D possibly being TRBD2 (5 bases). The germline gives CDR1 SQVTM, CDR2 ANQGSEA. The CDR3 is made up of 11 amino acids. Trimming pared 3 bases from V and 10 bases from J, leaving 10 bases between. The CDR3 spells CSVDRTGEQFF. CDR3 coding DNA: TGCAGCGTTGACAGGACGGGGGAGCAGTTCTTC.

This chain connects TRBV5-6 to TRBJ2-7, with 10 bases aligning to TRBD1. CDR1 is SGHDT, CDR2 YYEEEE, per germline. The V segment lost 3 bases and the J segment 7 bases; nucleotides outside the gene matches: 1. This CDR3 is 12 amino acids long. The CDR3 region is CASSWTGGEQYF. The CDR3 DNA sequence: TGTGCCAGCAGCTGGACAGGGGGAGAGCAGTACTTC.